The rows below give T cell receptor beta chains drawn from one sample of a study of blood T cell repertoires in COVID-19. The table came from immunoSEQ multiplex PCR; TCRdb's copy has only in-frame clones and leaves some out. In the table there are about 300,000 clones, more than 75% of which are singletons. Sequencing was done on a sample of PBMCs or T cells enriched from blood (not recorded which). Source of these receptors: a woman younger than 30 who had recovered from COVID-19. Both conserved end residues are part of each CDR3. A D gene is named only where the DNA matches it firmly. Size is omitted from some rows. Given values are once, few, many or a class for expanded clones.

D	size	J	V	CDR3	DNA
-	-	TRBJ2-7	TRBV24-1	CATSAAEEGSYEQYF	TGTGCCACCAGTGCCGCGGAGGAGGGCTCCTACGAGCAGTACTTC
TRBD2	once	TRBJ2-5	TRBV15	CATSRAGGPQETQYF	TGTGCCACCAGCAGAGCGGGGGGGCCCCAAGAGACCCAGTACTTC
-	-	TRBJ2-7	TRBV5-1	CASSPDNPLIDEQYF	TGCGCCAGCAGCCCCGACAACCCCCTAATTGACGAGCAGTACTTC
-	-	TRBJ2-6	TRBV30	CAWSRLSYSSGANVLTF	TGTGCCTGGAGCCGTCTGTCCTACAGCTCTGGGGCCAACGTCCTGACTTTC
TRBD2	-	TRBJ2-7	TRBV6-5	CASSYAVAGGYYEQYF	TGTGCCAGCAGTTACGCCGTTGCGGGAGGGTACTACGAGCAGTACTTC
-	-	TRBJ2-5	TRBV5-8	CASSLGSGQETQYF	TGTGCCAGCAGCTTGGGAAGCGGGCAAGAGACCCAGTACTTC
TRBD2	-	TRBJ2-3	TRBV3-1/TRBV3-2	CASSQLSSGGTSSTDTQYF	TGTGCCAGCAGCCAACTTTCTAGCGGGGGGACCTCTAGCACAGATACGCAGTATTTT
-	-	TRBJ1-4	TRBV25-1	CASSARGDPNEKLFF	TGTGCCAGCAGTGCCCGGGGGGACCCTAATGAAAAACTGTTTTTT
-	-	TRBJ2-1	TRBV4-2	CASSHYLTVGNEQFF	TGTGCCAGCAGCCATTACTTAACTGTCGGGAATGAGCAGTTCTTC
-	-	TRBJ1-5	TRBV7-3	CASSQDFNQPQHF	TGTGCCAGCAGCCAGGATTTTAATCAGCCCCAGCATTTT
-	-	TRBJ1-2	TRBV27	CASSLWEGHEGYTF	TGTGCCAGCAGTTTATGGGAGGGACACGAAGGCTACACCTTC
TRBD2	few	TRBJ2-1	TRBV7-3	CASSSTSGSSYEQFF	TGTGCCAGCAGTTCGACTAGCGGGAGTAGCTATGAGCAGTTCTTC
-	-	TRBJ1-3	TRBV13	CASTSKLIVFGNTIYF	TGTGCCAGCACCTCCAAGCTAATAGTCTTTGGAAACACCATATATTTT
TRBD2	-	TRBJ2-1	TRBV6-4	CASKNGGGGRTSGRVGEQFF	TGTGCCAGCAAGAATGGGGGAGGGGGTAGGACTAGCGGGAGAGTGGGTGAGCAGTTCTTC
-	-	TRBJ2-5	TRBV11-3	CASSWGIGSHQETQYF	TGTGCCAGCAGCTGGGGAATCGGGAGCCACCAAGAGACCCAGTACTTC
TRBD2	-	TRBJ2-1	TRBV2	CASSDSGEQFF	TGTGCCAGCAGTGATAGCGGGGAGCAGTTCTTC
TRBD1	-	TRBJ1-2	TRBV4-1	CASSQKIVRDRGTFWGYTF	TGCGCCAGCAGCCAAAAGATCGTCCGGGACAGGGGGACTTTTTGGGGCTACACCTTC
-	-	TRBJ2-1	TRBV5-1	CASRQASSYNEQFF	TGCGCCAGCAGACAGGCTAGCTCCTACAATGAGCAGTTCTTC
-	once	TRBJ2-5	TRBV3-1/TRBV3-2	CASSQPVQETQYF	TGTGCCAGCAGCCAGCCAGTTCAAGAGACCCAGTACTTC
TRBD2	-	TRBJ2-5	TRBV12-3/TRBV12-4	CASSLNGGETQYF	TGTGCCAGCAGTTTAAACGGGGGGGAGACCCAGTACTTC
-	once	TRBJ2-7	TRBV9	CASSVEDSGTYEQYF	TGTGCCAGCAGCGTAGAGGATTCGGGAACCTACGAGCAGTACTTC
TRBD2	-	TRBJ2-5	TRBV27	CASSQGPLLAGDQETQYF	TGTGCCAGCAGCCAAGGACCATTACTAGCGGGGGACCAAGAGACCCAGTACTTC
TRBD1	-	TRBJ1-4	TRBV7-9	CASSRGQGATTNEKLFF	TGTGCCAGCAGCCGCGGACAGGGGGCGACAACTAATGAAAAACTGTTTTTT
-	-	TRBJ2-2	TRBV5-4	CASSSQGVKRGTGELFF	TGTGCCAGCAGCTCACAGGGAGTAAAGAGGGGCACCGGGGAGCTGTTTTTT